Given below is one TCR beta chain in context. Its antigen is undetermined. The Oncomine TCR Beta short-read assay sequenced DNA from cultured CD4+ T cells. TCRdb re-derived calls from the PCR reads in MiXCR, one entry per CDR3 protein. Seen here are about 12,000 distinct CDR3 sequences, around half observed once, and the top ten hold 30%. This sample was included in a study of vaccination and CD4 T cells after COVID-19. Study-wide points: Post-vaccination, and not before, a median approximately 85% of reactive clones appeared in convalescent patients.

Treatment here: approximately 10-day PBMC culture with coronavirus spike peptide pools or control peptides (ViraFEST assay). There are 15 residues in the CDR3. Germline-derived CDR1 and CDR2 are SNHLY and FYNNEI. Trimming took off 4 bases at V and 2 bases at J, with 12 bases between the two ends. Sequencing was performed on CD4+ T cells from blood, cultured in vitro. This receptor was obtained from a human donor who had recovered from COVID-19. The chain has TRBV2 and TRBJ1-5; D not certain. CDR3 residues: CASSVSGQGNQPQHF. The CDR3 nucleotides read TGTGCCAGCAGTGTCAGCGGGCAGGGCAATCAGCCCCAGCATTTT.